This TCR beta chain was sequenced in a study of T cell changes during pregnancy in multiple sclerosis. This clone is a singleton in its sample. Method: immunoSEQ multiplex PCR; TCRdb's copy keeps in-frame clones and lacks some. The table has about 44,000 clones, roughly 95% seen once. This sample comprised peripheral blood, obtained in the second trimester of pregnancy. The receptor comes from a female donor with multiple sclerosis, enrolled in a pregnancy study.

CDR3 region: CASREGQGLGGLSGNTIYF. CDR3 DNA sequence: TGTGCCAGCAGAGAGGGACAGGGTCTGGGAGGGCTCTCTGGAAACACCATATATTTT. The chain recombines TRBV7-6 with TRBJ1-3; 9 bases match TRBD1. Germline V gene data show CDR1 as SGHVS and CDR2 as FNYEAQ. This CDR3 region has 19 residues. V lost 6 bases and J lost 0; bases outside the gene matches: 15.